This T cell receptor (beta chain) was sequenced for a study of T cell changes during pregnancy in multiple sclerosis (dated by TCRdb to the late 2010s). About the investigation overall: In women with multiple sclerosis, the researchers looked at how the T cell repertoire shifted as pregnancy progressed.

Concerning this clone: Its antigen is still unknown. One base away there is no much larger clone; base qualities are not given.

From a lookup of the germline V gene, CDR1 and CDR2 are LGHNA and YNFKEQ. Trimming at the junction amounts to 4 bases on V and 9 bases on J, and the germline ends lie 10 bases apart. The CDR3 goes from the cysteine to the phenylalanine over 12 residues. Only CDR3 DNA is held: 36 bases, read in frame from base 1. Library preparation was by the immunoSEQ multiplex PCR assay. The clones in this table, taken by TCRdb from immuneACCESS, are in-frame only. Not every clone is retained; where verified, under half of the shortfall comes from an unresolved V gene, and the cause of the rest is unknown. The sample table lists under 70,000 clones, about 95% of them with a count of one. Roughly 2.5% of the sample lies in the top ten.

The origin of this receptor is a female donor with multiple sclerosis, enrolled in a pregnancy study. Here the chain combines TRBV4-2 and TRBJ2-1; a tentative D call is TRBD1 (5 bases match). The material sequenced was CD8+ T cells from peripheral blood mononuclear cells, taken after pregnancy. Here is the DNA: TGTGCCAGCAGCCGGGGCCTTGCTGAGCAGTTCTTC. Translated, it reads CASSRGLAEQFF.